Only a few counts were recorded for the clone carrying this T cell receptor beta chain. The antigen is undetermined. The source of the sample is a study of T cells after yellow fever vaccination. The 5'RACE template-switching step produced TCR cDNA and added a universal primer site and UMIs. TCRdb fed the 5' RACE reads into MiXCR, producing one record per CDR3 protein. The repertoire holds a few hundred thousand distinct CDR3 sequences, with approximately 12% as singletons. Trimming removed 5 bases from V and 4 bases from J; junction bases left unmatched: 5. This CDR3 region has 13 residues. The germline gives CDR1 SGHTA, CDR2 FQGNSA. Study outcomes and limitations: Clones that expanded after primary vaccination mostly reappeared after the booster (roughly 96% CD4, 75% to 90% CD8). A weaker but faster secondary response was observed, peaking on day 5 versus 15.

The V call is TRBV7-2, the J call TRBJ2-7, with TRBD2 identical over 7 bases. The starting material was CD4+ T cells sorted from PBMCs, obtained 45 days after the yellow fever booster vaccination. The receptor was isolated from a man aged 25-45 years who received the YFV17D yellow fever vaccine. The CDR3 sequence is CASSNREGYEQYF. In DNA, the CDR3 is TGTGCCAGCAGCAATAGGGAGGGTTACGAGCAGTACTTC.